The source of this T cell receptor (beta chain) is a study of blood T cells in healthy people across ages. Study results and limitations: As age increased, TCR beta diversity per million T cells fell in a roughly linear fashion. Naive T cell percentage strongly correlated with TCR beta diversity.

The CDR3 covers 15 residues. Germline lookup yields CDR1 MGHRA and CDR2 YSYEKL. The V and J ends lost 4 bases and 4 bases, in that order; junction bases with no gene match: 7. Combining a sample-barcoded 5' primer with a J-beta primer mix, a second PCR ran for about 6 to 12 cycles. A single record per CDR3 protein comes from TCRdb applying MiXCR to the 5' RACE reads. The sample has more than 1 million distinct CDR3 sequences; around 45% are singletons. This clonotype has just a few counts. Its specificity is unknown. The sample was blood. This chain connects TRBV4-1 to TRBJ2-7, with 10 bases identical to TRBD2. The TCR originated in a woman aged 55 to 70 in good health. Here the CDR3 DNA reads TGCGCCAGCAGCCTCCAGCGGGAGGGCCTGTACGAGCAGTACTTC. Protein sequence: CASSLQREGLYEQYF.